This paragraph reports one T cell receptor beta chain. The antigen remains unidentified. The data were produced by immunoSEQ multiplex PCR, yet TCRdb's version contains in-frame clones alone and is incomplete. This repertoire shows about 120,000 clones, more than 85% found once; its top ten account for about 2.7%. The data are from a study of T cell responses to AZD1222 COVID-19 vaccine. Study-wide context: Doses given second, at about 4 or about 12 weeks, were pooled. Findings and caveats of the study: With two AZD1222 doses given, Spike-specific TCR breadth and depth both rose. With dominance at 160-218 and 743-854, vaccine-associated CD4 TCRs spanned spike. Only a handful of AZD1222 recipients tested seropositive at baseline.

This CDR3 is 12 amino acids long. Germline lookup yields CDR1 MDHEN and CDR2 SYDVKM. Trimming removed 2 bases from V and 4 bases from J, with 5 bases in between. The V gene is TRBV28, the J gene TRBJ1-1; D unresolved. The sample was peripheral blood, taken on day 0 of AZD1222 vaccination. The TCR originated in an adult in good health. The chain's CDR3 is CASSLSSTEAFF. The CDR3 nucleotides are TGTGCCAGCAGTTTAAGTAGCACTGAAGCTTTCTTT.